This TCR beta chain was found in a study of blood T cell repertoires in COVID-19. The table came from immunoSEQ multiplex PCR; TCRdb's copy has only in-frame clones and leaves some out. Found here are about 250,000 clones, 70% to 90% of them singletons; the top ten hold more than 3.5%. Participants were placed into cohorts based on the clinical history they reported. The study counted Cohort 3 donors as recovered given two negative PCRs, clearance, or symptom resolution. Sequenced: PBMCs or T cells enriched from blood (not recorded which). This receptor was obtained from a woman aged 30 to 39 who had recovered from COVID-19.

The CDR3 bases are TGTGCCAGCACCGCTCGGCAGGAAGATAGCAATCAGCCCCAGCATTTT. Amino acids: CASTARQEDSNQPQHF. This chain links TRBV9 with TRBJ1-5; D not certain. The V gene lost 6 bases and the J gene lost 0 bases, with 16 bases spanning the gap. Germline CDR1 and CDR2: SGDLS and YYNGEE. There are 16 residues in the CDR3.